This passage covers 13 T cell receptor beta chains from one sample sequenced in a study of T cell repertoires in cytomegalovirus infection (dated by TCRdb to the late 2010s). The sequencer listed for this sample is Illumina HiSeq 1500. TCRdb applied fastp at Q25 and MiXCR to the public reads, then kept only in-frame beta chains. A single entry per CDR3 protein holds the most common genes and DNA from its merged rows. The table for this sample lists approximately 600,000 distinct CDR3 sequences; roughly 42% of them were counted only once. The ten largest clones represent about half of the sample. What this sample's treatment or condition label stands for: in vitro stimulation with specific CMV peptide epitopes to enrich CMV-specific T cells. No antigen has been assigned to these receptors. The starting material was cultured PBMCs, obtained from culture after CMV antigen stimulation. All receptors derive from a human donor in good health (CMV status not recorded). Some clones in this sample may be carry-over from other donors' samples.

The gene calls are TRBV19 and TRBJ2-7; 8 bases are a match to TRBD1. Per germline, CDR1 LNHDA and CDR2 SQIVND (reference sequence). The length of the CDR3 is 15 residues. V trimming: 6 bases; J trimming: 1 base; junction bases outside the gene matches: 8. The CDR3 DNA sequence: TGTGCCAGTAGCGCGGGGACAGGATGGTCCTACGAGCAGTACTTC. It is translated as CASSAGTGWSYEQYF.

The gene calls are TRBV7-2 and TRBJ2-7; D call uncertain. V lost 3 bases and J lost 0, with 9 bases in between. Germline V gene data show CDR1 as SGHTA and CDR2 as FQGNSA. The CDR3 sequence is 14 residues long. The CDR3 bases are TGTGCCAGCAGCTTGGCGATAGGCTCCTACGAGCAGTACTTC. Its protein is CASSLAIGSYEQYF.

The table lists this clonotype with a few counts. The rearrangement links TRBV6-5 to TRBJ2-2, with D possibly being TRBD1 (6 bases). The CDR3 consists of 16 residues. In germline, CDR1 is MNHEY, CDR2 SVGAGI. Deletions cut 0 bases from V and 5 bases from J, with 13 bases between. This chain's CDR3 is CASSYSDRIPTGELFF. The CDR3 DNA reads TGTGCCAGCAGTTACTCGGACAGAATACCTACCGGGGAGCTGTTTTTT.

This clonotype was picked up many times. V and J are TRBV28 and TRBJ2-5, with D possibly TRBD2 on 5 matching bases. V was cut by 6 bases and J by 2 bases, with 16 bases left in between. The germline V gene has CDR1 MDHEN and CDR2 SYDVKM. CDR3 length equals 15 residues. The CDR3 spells CASSPRTLTQETQYF. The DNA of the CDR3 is TGTGCCAGCAGCCCCAGGACTCTTACTCAAGAGACCCAGTACTTC.

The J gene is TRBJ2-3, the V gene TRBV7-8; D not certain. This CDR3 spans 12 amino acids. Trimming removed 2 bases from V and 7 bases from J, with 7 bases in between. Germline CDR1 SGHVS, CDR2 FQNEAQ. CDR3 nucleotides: TGTGCCAGCAGCTTATTCCTCCATACGCAGTATTTT. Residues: CASSLFLHTQYF.

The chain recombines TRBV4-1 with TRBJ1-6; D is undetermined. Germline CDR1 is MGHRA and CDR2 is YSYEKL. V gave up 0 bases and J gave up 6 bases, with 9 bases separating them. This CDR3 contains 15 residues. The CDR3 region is CASSQEAAVNSPLHF. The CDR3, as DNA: TGCGCCAGCAGCCAAGAGGCAGCTGTTAATTCACCCCTCCACTTT.

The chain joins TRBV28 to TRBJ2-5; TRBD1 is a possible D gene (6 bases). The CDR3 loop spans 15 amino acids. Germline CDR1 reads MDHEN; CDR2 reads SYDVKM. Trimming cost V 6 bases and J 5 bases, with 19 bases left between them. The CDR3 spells CASSIGPGQMETQYF. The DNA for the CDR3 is TGTGCCAGCAGCATTGGCCCGGGACAAATGGAGACCCAGTACTTC.

The CDR3 DNA reads as TGCAGTGCTAGGCACAGGAACACCGGGGAGCTGTTTTTT. Its protein is CSARHRNTGELFF. This chain links TRBV20-1 with TRBJ2-2; no definite D call. V lost 3 bases, J lost 1 base, and 6 bases lay in between. CDR1 and CDR2 (germline): DFQATT, SNEGSKA (reference sequence). This CDR3 is built from 13 residues.

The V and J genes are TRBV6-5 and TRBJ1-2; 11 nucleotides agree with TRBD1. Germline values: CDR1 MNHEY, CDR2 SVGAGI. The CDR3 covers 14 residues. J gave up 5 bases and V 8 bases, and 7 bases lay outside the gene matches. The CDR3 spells CASSRTGGRYGYTF. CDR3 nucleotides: TGTGCCAGCTCCAGGACAGGGGGCAGGTATGGCTACACCTTC.

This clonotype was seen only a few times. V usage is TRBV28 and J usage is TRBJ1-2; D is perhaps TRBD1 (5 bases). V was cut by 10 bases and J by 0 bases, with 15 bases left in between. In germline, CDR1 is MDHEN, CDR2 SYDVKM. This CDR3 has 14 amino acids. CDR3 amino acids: CATGRSIANYGYTF. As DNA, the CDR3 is TGTGCCACGGGACGGTCGATAGCTAACTATGGCTACACCTTC.

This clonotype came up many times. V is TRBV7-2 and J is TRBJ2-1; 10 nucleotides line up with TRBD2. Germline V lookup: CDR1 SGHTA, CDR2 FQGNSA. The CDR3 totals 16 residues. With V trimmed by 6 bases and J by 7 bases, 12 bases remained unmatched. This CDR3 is CASRRTALAGSNEQFF. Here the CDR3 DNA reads TGTGCCAGCAGACGTACTGCACTAGCGGGATCTAATGAGCAGTTCTTC.

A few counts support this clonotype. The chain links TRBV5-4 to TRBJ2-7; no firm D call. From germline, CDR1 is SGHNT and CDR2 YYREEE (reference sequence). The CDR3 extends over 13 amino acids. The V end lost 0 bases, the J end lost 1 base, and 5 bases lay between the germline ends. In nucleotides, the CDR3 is TGTGCCAGCAGCTTGGACATGTCCTACGAGCAGTACTTC. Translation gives CASSLDMSYEQYF.

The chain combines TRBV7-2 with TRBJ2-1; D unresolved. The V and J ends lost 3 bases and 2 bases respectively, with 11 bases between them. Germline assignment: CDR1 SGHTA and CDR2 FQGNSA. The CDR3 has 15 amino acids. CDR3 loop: CASSFVRPTYNEQFF. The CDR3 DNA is TGTGCCAGCAGCTTTGTTCGGCCGACCTACAATGAGCAGTTCTTC.